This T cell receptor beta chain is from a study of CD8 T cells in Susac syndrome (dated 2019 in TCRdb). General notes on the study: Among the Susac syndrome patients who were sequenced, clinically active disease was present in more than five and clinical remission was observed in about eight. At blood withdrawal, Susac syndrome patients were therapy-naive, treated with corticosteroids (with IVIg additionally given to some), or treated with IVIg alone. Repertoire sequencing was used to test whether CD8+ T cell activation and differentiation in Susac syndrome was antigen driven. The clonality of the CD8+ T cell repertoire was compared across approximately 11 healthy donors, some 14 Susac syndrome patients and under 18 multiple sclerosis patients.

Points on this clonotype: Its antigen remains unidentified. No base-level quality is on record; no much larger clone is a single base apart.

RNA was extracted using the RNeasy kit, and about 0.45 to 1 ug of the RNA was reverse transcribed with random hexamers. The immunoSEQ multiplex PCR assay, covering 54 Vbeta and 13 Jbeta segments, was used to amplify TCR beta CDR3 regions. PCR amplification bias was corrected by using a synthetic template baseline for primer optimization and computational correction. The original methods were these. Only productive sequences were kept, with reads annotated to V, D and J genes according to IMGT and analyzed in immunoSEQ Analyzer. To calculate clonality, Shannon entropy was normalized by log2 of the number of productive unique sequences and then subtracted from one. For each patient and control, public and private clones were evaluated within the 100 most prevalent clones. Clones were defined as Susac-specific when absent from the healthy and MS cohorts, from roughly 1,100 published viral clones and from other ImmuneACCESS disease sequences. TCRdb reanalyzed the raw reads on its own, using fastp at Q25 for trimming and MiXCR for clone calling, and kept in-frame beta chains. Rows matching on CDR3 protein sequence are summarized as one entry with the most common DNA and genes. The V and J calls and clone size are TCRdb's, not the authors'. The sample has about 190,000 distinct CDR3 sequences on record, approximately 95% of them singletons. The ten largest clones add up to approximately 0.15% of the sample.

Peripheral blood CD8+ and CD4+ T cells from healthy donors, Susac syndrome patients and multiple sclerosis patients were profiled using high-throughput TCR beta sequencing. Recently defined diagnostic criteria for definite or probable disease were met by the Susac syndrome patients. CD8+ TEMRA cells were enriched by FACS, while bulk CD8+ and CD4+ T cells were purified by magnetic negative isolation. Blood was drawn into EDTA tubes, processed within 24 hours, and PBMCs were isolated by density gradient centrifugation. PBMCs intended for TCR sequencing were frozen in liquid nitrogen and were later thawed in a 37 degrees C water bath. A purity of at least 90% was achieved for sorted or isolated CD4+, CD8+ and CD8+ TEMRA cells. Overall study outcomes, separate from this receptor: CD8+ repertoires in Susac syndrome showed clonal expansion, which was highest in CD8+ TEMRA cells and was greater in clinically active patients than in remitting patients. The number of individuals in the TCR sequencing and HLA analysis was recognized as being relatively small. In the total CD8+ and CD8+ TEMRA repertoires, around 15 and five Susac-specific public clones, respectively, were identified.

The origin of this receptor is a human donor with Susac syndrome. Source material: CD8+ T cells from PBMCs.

The CDR3 has the sequence CSVPGLAEYEQYF. DNA sequence: TGCAGCGTTCCGGGACTAGCGGAATACGAGCAGTACTTC. This receptor chain uses TRBV29-1 and TRBJ2-7, with TRBD2 matching 11 junction bases. At the junction V is shortened by 5 bases and J by 4 bases; bases outside the gene matches: 4. CDR1 and CDR2 are drawn from the germline V gene: SQVTM, ANQGSEA. Inclusive of the bounding cysteine and phenylalanine, the CDR3 is 13 residues long. Only the CDR3 part of the read is kept: 39 bases, read in frame from the first base.